The 31 T cell receptor beta chains in this list originate from one sample, sequenced in a study of blood T cell repertoires in COVID-19. TCRdb's copy holds only in-frame clones and misses some; the assay was immunoSEQ multiplex PCR. The sample records around 40,000 clones, over 80% being singletons. Sequenced input: peripheral blood. Receptors originate from a man over 45 with active or convalescent COVID-19.

A single count supports this clone. The DNA for the CDR3 is TGTGCCAGCAGCGACGACAGTTCCGTGAGCACTGAAGCTTTCTTT. Translation: CASSDDSSVSTEAFF. The chain recombines TRBV7-3 with TRBJ1-1, with D possibly TRBD1 on 5 matching bases. Per germline, CDR1 SGHTA and CDR2 FQGTGA. The CDR3 is made up of 15 amino acids. Trimming removed 5 bases at V and 4 bases at J, with 17 bases between. The whole variable domain, filled in from reference TRBV7-3 and TRBJ1-1, reads GAGVSQTPSNKVTEKGKYVELRCDPISGHTALYWYRQSLGQGPEFLIYFQGTGAADDSGLPNDRFFAVRPEGSVSTLKIQRTERGDSAVYLCASSDDSSVSTEAFFGQGTRLTVV.

This clone was seen just once. V is TRBV5-6 and J is TRBJ1-1, with D perhaps TRBD1 (5 bases). Germline loops: CDR1 SGHDT, CDR2 YYEEEE. The CDR3 consists of 16 residues. V was pared by 0 bases and J by 0 bases, with 12 bases between. The chain's CDR3 is CASSLEQAHMNTEAFF. The DNA of the CDR3 is TGTGCCAGCAGCTTGGAACAGGCCCACATGAACACTGAAGCTTTCTTT.

The chain uses TRBV20-1 and TRBJ1-3; D not resolved. This CDR3 comprises 14 residues. The V and J ends lost 3 bases and 4 bases respectively, with 13 bases between them. Germline V gives CDR1 DFQATT, CDR2 SNEGSKA (reference sequence). The CDR3 DNA reads TGCAGTGCTAGTTCAGGCGCAGACGGAAACACCATATATTTT. It is translated as CSASSGADGNTIYF.

The rearrangement joins TRBV5-4 to TRBJ1-3; D is perhaps TRBD1 (6 bases). Trimming took off 2 bases at V and 4 bases at J, with 10 bases between the two ends. This CDR3 is 14 amino acids long. Germline V gene data show CDR1 as SGHNT and CDR2 as YYREEE (reference sequence). The CDR3 nucleotides are TGTGCCAGCAGCTTCACAGGGTCCGGAAACACCATATATTTT. Translation: CASSFTGSGNTIYF.

This clone appeared many times. This rearrangement joins TRBV27 to TRBJ2-7, with TRBD2 as a possible D gene (6 bases). Germline V lookup: CDR1 MNHEY, CDR2 SMNVEV (reference sequence). The CDR3 spans 13 residues. The CDR3 reads CATRRAHLERQYF. The CDR3 region has the DNA TGTGCAACAAGGAGGGCCCACCTTGAGCGACAGTACTTC.

V and J are TRBV5-1 and TRBJ2-2, with TRBD1 as a possible D gene (6 bases). This CDR3 has 13 residues. With 4 bases removed from V and 11 bases from J, the gap between germline ends came to 15 bases. The germline gives CDR1 SGHRS, CDR2 YFSETQ. This CDR3 is CASSPRTEGELFF. The CDR3 DNA reads TGCGCCAGCAGCCCCCGGACAGAAGGAGAGCTGTTTTTT.

The V and J genes are TRBV30 and TRBJ1-5; TRBD1 matches at 10 bases. This CDR3 has 16 residues. V trimming: 0 bases; J trimming: 2 bases; junction bases outside the gene matches: 4. Germline assignment: CDR1 GTSNPN and CDR2 SVGIG (reference sequence). The CDR3 region is CAWSVLGTGGNQPQHF. CDR3 nucleotides: TGTGCCTGGAGTGTCCTAGGGACAGGGGGCAATCAGCCCCAGCATTTT.

The J gene is TRBJ1-5, the V gene TRBV9; 8 bases are shared with TRBD1. V gave up 4 bases and J gave up 4 bases; unmatched junction bases: 7. This CDR3 spans 15 amino acids. In germline, CDR1 is SGDLS, CDR2 YYNGEE. The CDR3 DNA follows: TGTGCCAGCAGCAACACAGGGGGAGCAAATCAGCCCCAGCATTTT. Protein: CASSNTGGANQPQHF.

In DNA form, the CDR3 reads TGCGCCAGCAGCTCCATACAGGGAGACACTGAAGCTTTCTTT. Amino acid sequence: CASSSIQGDTEAFF. V is TRBV5-1 and J is TRBJ1-1; maybe TRBD1 (6 bases). The CDR3 loop spans 14 amino acids. Looked up from germline, CDR1 is SGHRS and CDR2 is YFSETQ. Trimming left V 3 bases short and J 3 bases short, with 12 bases between.

CDR3 DNA sequence: TGTGCCAGCAGCCAACAGGGACAGGGCTTAAATTCTTTCTTT. This gives the protein CASSQQGQGLNSFF. This chain links TRBV4-2 with TRBJ1-1; 9 nucleotides agree with TRBD1. Germline CDR1 and CDR2: LGHNA and YNFKEQ. V lost 2 bases, J lost 12 bases, and 10 bases stayed unmatched. This CDR3 has 14 amino acids.

This sequence joins TRBV5-1 and TRBJ1-1; D unresolved. Germline CDR1 reads SGHRS; CDR2 reads YFSETQ. This CDR3 spans 15 amino acids. The germline V and J ends were trimmed by 0 bases and 0 bases, with 9 bases remaining between them. DNA for the CDR3: TGCGCCAGCAGCTTGGTCGAGGCCCTGAACACTGAAGCTTTCTTT. This sequence encodes CASSLVEALNTEAFF. The variable domain in full, with the rest retrieved from reference TRBV5-1 and TRBJ1-1, is KAGVTQTPRYLIKTRGQQVTLSCSPISGHRSVSWYQQTPGQGLQFLFEYFSETQRNKGNFPGRFSGRQFSNSRSEMNVSTLELGDSALYLCASSLVEALNTEAFFGQGTRLTVV.

The chain recombines TRBV14 with TRBJ1-1; no reliable D call. The CDR3 contains 13 residues. Per germline, CDR1 SGHDN and CDR2 FVKESK. Trimming took off 0 bases at V and 5 bases at J, with 7 bases between the two ends. The CDR3 nucleotides are TGTGCCAGCAGCCAAGATTTAATAACTGAAGCTTTCTTT. Residues: CASSQDLITEAFF.

J is TRBJ2-3 and V is TRBV29-1; 7 bases line up with TRBD1. The ends lost 5 bases at V and 2 bases at J; junction bases unmatched: 7. Germline V gene lookup returns CDR1 SQVTM and CDR2 ANQGSEA. The CDR3 is 14 residues long. This CDR3 is CSVNPGGPTDTQYF. Written as DNA, the CDR3 is TGCAGCGTTAACCCAGGGGGACCCACAGATACGCAGTATTTT.

The chain couples TRBV5-4 to TRBJ2-5, with 8 bases fitting TRBD2. Looked up from germline, CDR1 is SGHNT and CDR2 is YYREEE (reference sequence). CDR3 length: 14 residues. V was pared by 1 base and J by 5 bases, with 4 bases of the junction left unmatched. The CDR3, as DNA: TGTGCCAGCAGCTTGTTCGGGACTAGTGAGACCCAGTACTTC. Its protein product is CASSLFGTSETQYF.

The chain couples TRBV19 to TRBJ2-3, with D possibly being TRBD1 (6 bases). V was shortened by 4 bases and J by 0 bases, with 20 bases between the two germline ends. The CDR3 consists of 18 residues. Germline V lookup: CDR1 LNHDA, CDR2 SQIVND (reference sequence). The CDR3 protein is CASSKNRVTGWSTDTQYF. For the CDR3, the DNA is TGTGCCAGTAGTAAAAATAGAGTTACAGGGTGGAGCACAGATACGCAGTATTTT.

Only one count was recorded for this clone. The rearrangement links TRBV12-3 or TRBV12-4 to TRBJ1-2; D is perhaps TRBD1 (5 bases). Between the trimmed V and J ends, which lost 6 bases and 7 bases, there was a span of 12 bases. This CDR3 contains 12 residues. The CDR3 sequence: CASRTQGGGYTF. DNA of the CDR3: TGTGCCAGCAGGACCCAGGGCGGTGGCTACACCTTC.

V gene TRBV27 combines with J gene TRBJ2-7; TRBD2 aligns across 12 bases. The CDR3 spans 15 residues. Unmatched junction bases numbered 8, after V lost 7 bases and J lost 4 bases. Germline V gene lookup returns CDR1 MNHEY and CDR2 SMNVEV (reference sequence). The CDR3 loop reads CASTLRLAGVYEQYF. The CDR3 DNA is TGTGCCAGCACTCTTCGACTAGCGGGAGTTTACGAGCAGTACTTC.

The V gene is TRBV10-3, the J gene TRBJ2-1; 12 bases are shared with TRBD1. V dropped 5 bases and J dropped 10; count of bases not matched to a gene: 9. The CDR3 consists of 15 residues. Germline V gene data show CDR1 as ENHRY and CDR2 as SYGVKD. In nucleotides, the CDR3 is TGTGCCATCAGTTCGGGACAGGGGGCGAAGGGGGAGCAGTTCTTC. Translated, it gives CAISSGQGAKGEQFF.

The rearrangement uses TRBV10-3 and TRBJ1-2; D is possibly TRBD1 (6 bases). The V gene's germline CDR1 is ENHRY and CDR2 SYGVKD. Trimming removed 6 bases at V and 7 bases at J, with 12 bases between. This CDR3 is 12 amino acids long. Written as DNA, the CDR3 is TGTGCCATCAGGGACCAGGGGTCTGGCTACACCTTC. Translated: CAIRDQGSGYTF.

J is TRBJ1-2 and V is TRBV28; D gene uncertain. Germline V gene sequence: CDR1 MDHEN, CDR2 SYDVKM. V lost 3 bases and J lost 4, with 6 bases in between. The CDR3 contains 12 residues. The CDR3 DNA is TGTGCCAGCAGTTTTATTCCCTATGGCTACACCTTC. As protein: CASSFIPYGYTF.

V and J are TRBV6-1 and TRBJ1-2; TRBD1 might be the D (6 bases). V shed 3 bases and J shed 8 bases, with 19 bases lying between them. CDR1 is MNHNS and CDR2 is SASEGT in the germline V gene. The CDR3 extends over 15 amino acids. The CDR3 DNA follows: TGTGCCAGCAGTGATTTGGGGGCGAGGTATTACGGCTACACCTTC. Translated, it gives CASSDLGARYYGYTF.

This chain joins TRBV2 and TRBJ2-1; 7 bases fit TRBD2. The CDR3 covers 15 residues. Germline V gene lookup returns CDR1 SNHLY and CDR2 FYNNEI. The V and J ends lost 4 bases and 2 bases, in that order; junction bases with no gene match: 5. The CDR3 spells CASSVGSGPYNEQFF. The CDR3 nucleotides are TGTGCCAGCAGTGTGGGTAGCGGGCCCTACAATGAGCAGTTCTTC. Drawing the rest from reference TRBV2 and TRBJ2-1, the complete variable domain is EPEVTQTPSHQVTQMGQEVILRCVPISNHLYFYWYRQILGQKVEFLVSFYNNEISEKSEIFDDQFSVERPDGSNFTLKIRSTKLEDSAMYFCASSVGSGPYNEQFFGPGTRLTVL.

This clone was seen a handful of times. The chain couples TRBV27 to TRBJ2-2; 8 bases are shared with TRBD2. V was clipped by 2 bases and J by 4 bases; unmatched bases: 3. The length of the CDR3 is 15 residues. The V gene's germline CDR1 is MNHEY and CDR2 SMNVEV (reference sequence). The CDR3 spells CASSLAAGGTGELFF. CDR3 coding DNA: TGTGCCAGCAGTTTAGCGGCGGGAGGCACCGGGGAGCTGTTTTTT.

The genes are TRBV18 and TRBJ2-4; weak D call: TRBD2 (6 bases). Between the trimmed V and J ends, which lost 2 bases and 4 bases, there was a span of 12 bases. Germline V gene lookup returns CDR1 KGHSH and CDR2 LQKENI. There are 15 residues in the CDR3. CDR3 nucleotides: TGTGCCAGCTCACCAAACGGGACTGTGAAAAACATTCAGTACTTC. It encodes CASSPNGTVKNIQYF.

V and J are TRBV18 and TRBJ2-6; D is perhaps TRBD1 (6 bases). CDR3 length equals 18 residues. V shed 2 bases and J shed 0 bases, with 14 bases lying between them. In germline, CDR1 is KGHSH, CDR2 LQKENI. CDR3 coding DNA: TGTGCCAGCTCACCATCAGGGGAACTCGGCTCTGGGGCCAACGTCCTGACTTTC. Translated: CASSPSGELGSGANVLTF.

The chain recombines TRBV28 with TRBJ2-7, with TRBD2 as a possible D gene (5 bases). Trimming stripped 6 bases from V and 2 bases from J, with 11 bases between. CDR1 MDHEN and CDR2 SYDVKM come from the germline V gene. CDR3 length: 13 amino acids. In nucleotides, the CDR3 is TGTGCCAGCAGCCAGAGGGTTCCCTACGAGCAGTACTTC. Protein sequence: CASSQRVPYEQYF.

V is TRBV2 and J is TRBJ1-2; TRBD1 is a possible D gene (6 bases). This CDR3 region has 13 residues. Per the germline V gene, CDR1 is SNHLY and CDR2 is FYNNEI. Deletions cut 6 bases from V and 4 bases from J, with 12 bases between. Written as DNA, the CDR3 is TGTGCCAGCAGGGAGAGGACAGCCTATGGCTACACCTTC. Amino acid sequence: CASRERTAYGYTF.

This clone was seen more than once but under ten times. The chain has TRBV18 and TRBJ1-5; no firm D call. The CDR3 runs 14 residues. V was clipped by 3 bases and J by 5 bases, with 11 bases between them. The germline V gene has CDR1 KGHSH and CDR2 LQKENI. The CDR3 here is CASSPSLHDQPQHF. The CDR3 DNA reads TGTGCCAGCTCACCTAGTCTGCACGATCAGCCCCAGCATTTT. The variable domain in full, completed from reference TRBV18 and TRBJ1-5, reads NAGVMQNPRHLVRRRGQEARLRCSPMKGHSHVYWYRQLPEEGLKFMVYLQKENIIDESGMPKERFSAEFPKEGPSILRIQQVVRGDSAAYFCASSPSLHDQPQHFGDGTRLSIL.

This chain links TRBV10-3 with TRBJ2-2, with 10 bases aligning to TRBD2. CDR1 and CDR2 from the germline V gene are ENHRY and SYGVKD. V was pared by 7 bases and J by 7 bases, with 6 bases of the junction left unmatched. The CDR3 is made up of 14 amino acids. The CDR3 DNA reads TGTGCCATCACTCCCAGCGGGAGGGACGGGGAGCTGTTTTTT. It yields the protein CAITPSGRDGELFF.

The genes are TRBV4-1 and TRBJ1-1, with 8 bases matching TRBD1. In germline, CDR1 is MGHRA, CDR2 YSYEKL. The V gene end was trimmed by 0 bases and the J gene end by 1 base; junction bases not matched to a gene: 7. The CDR3 spans 17 residues. DNA of the CDR3: TGCGCCAGCAGCCAAGATGTCCGGACAGGGACGAACACTGAAGCTTTCTTT. The encoded protein is CASSQDVRTGTNTEAFF.

This clone was seen a few times. The chain uses TRBV28 and TRBJ1-2; TRBD1 is a possible D gene (6 bases). Germline V gene data show CDR1 as MDHEN and CDR2 as SYDVKM. The length of the CDR3 is 11 residues. Trimming took 8 bases from V and 4 from J, leaving 8 bases between them. CDR3 DNA sequence: TGTGCCAGCGGACAGATCTATGGCTACACCTTC. Translated: CASGQIYGYTF.